This passage covers 26 T cell receptor beta chains from one sample sequenced in a study of Ad26.COV2.S vaccination and SARS-CoV-2 variants. Sequenced by immunoSEQ multiplex PCR; TCRdb stores in-frame clones only, minus some. Of 410,000 or so clones in the sample, roughly 90% were seen once. Stated treatment: about 20 received Ad26.COV2.S at low or high dose, single or two shots; a few received placebo; per-sample allocation not given. Repertoires come from day 63 after the first vaccine or placebo injection. Sample: peripheral blood, taken in a trial of Ad26.COV2.S vaccine versus placebo. These receptor sequences come from a person between 18 and 60 years old who received the Ad26.COV2.S COVID-19 vaccine or a placebo.

V usage is TRBV18 and J usage is TRBJ1-5; D gene uncertain. The V gene lost 3 bases and the J gene lost 5 bases, with 11 bases spanning the gap. The CDR3 length is 14 residues. Germline CDR1 KGHSH, CDR2 LQKENI. The CDR3 is CASSPGITYQPQHF. For the CDR3, the DNA is TGTGCCAGCTCACCGGGGATTACCTATCAGCCCCAGCATTTT.

This chain connects TRBV6-1 to TRBJ1-1, with no clear D. Germline loops: CDR1 MNHNS, CDR2 SASEGT. Trimming took off 1 base at V and 3 bases at J, with 6 bases between the two ends. This CDR3 comprises 13 residues. DNA for the CDR3: TGTGCCAGCAGTGAAGGATTCCACACTGAAGCTTTCTTT. It yields the protein CASSEGFHTEAFF.

This clone showed up just once. The chain links TRBV6-5 to TRBJ1-5; no clear D. Germline V gives CDR1 MNHEY, CDR2 SVGAGI. This CDR3 is built from 13 residues. V was cut by 5 bases and J by 5 bases, with 10 bases left in between. CDR3 nucleotide sequence: TGTGCCAGCAGTATACGGGTGTATCAGCCCCAGCATTTT. Translation gives CASSIRVYQPQHF.

This chain joins TRBV2 and TRBJ1-2; 7 bases match TRBD1. V shed 4 bases, J shed 6 bases, and the junction held 5 bases outside the gene matches. Germline assignment: CDR1 SNHLY and CDR2 FYNNEI. The length of the CDR3 is 13 residues. CDR3 in amino acids: CASSGQGMDGYTF. DNA for the CDR3: TGTGCCAGCAGTGGACAGGGAATGGATGGCTACACCTTC.

The V and J genes are TRBV4-3 and TRBJ1-6, with no clear D. The CDR3 runs to 17 residues. Trimming left V 0 bases short and J 0 bases short, with 9 bases between. The germline CDR1 and CDR2 sequences are LGHNA and YSLEER. CDR3 DNA sequence: TGCGCCAGCAGCCAAGATCGACTGAGCTCCTATAATTCACCCCTCCACTTT. It yields the protein CASSQDRLSSYNSPLHF.

This clone was found once. As DNA, the CDR3 is TGTGCCAGCTCACCAACACGCCTCGAGGACTTTGGCTACACCTTC. Its translation is CASSPTRLEDFGYTF. The chain is built from TRBV18 and TRBJ1-2; D gene uncertain. From germline, CDR1 is KGHSH and CDR2 LQKENI. Trimming pared 2 bases from V and 7 bases from J, leaving 17 bases between. The CDR3 is 15 residues long. The complete variable domain, with remaining parts taken from reference TRBV18 and TRBJ1-2, reads NAGVMQNPRHLVRRRGQEARLRCSPMKGHSHVYWYRQLPEEGLKFMVYLQKENIIDESGMPKERFSAEFPKEGPSILRIQQVVRGDSAAYFCASSPTRLEDFGYTFGSGTRLTVV.

The chain couples TRBV30 to TRBJ2-2, with D maybe TRBD1 (5 bases). CDR1 is GTSNPN, CDR2 SVGIG, per germline (reference sequence). The V gene lost 1 base and the J gene lost 6 bases, with 9 bases spanning the gap. The CDR3 totals 13 residues. The CDR3 DNA reads TGTGCCTGGAGTGCTCAGGGTGCCGGGGAGCTGTTTTTT. Translating gives CAWSAQGAGELFF.

Only a few counts were recorded for this clone. This chain connects TRBV11-2 to TRBJ2-3; D is ambiguous. Trimming pared 2 bases from V and 5 bases from J, leaving 5 bases between. Germline V gene data show CDR1 as SGHAT and CDR2 as FQNNGV. This CDR3 region has 12 residues. The CDR3: CASSLNVDTQYF. In DNA form, the CDR3 reads TGTGCCAGCAGCTTAAATGTAGATACGCAGTATTTT.

The chain has TRBV3-1 (or the pseudogene TRBV3-2) and TRBJ1-2; D uncertain. Germline CDR1 reads LGHDT; CDR2 reads YNNKEL (reference sequence). Deletions cut 4 bases from V and 0 bases from J, with 9 bases between. This CDR3 has 14 amino acids. CDR3 DNA sequence: TGTGCCAGCAGCCCACTTATTACTAACTATGGCTACACCTTC. Translated: CASSPLITNYGYTF.

This clone has just one count. The rearrangement joins TRBV18 to TRBJ2-1, with 8 bases that match TRBD1. The germline V gene encodes CDR1 KGHSH and CDR2 LQKENI. The CDR3 is made up of 16 amino acids. Trimming cost V 6 bases and J 5 bases; bases outside gene matches: 12. The chain's CDR3 is CASSYWTGRTNNEQFF. CDR3 in DNA: TGTGCCAGCTCGTACTGGACAGGGCGAACAAACAATGAGCAGTTCTTC. Complete variable domain (other parts from reference TRBV18 and TRBJ2-1): NAGVMQNPRHLVRRRGQEARLRCSPMKGHSHVYWYRQLPEEGLKFMVYLQKENIIDESGMPKERFSAEFPKEGPSILRIQQVVRGDSAAYFCASSYWTGRTNNEQFFGPGTRLTVL.

The chain carries TRBV6-5 and TRBJ2-7; D is uncertain. Germline-derived CDR1 and CDR2 are MNHEY and SVGAGI. The CDR3 totals 13 residues. Trimming took off 5 bases at V and 0 bases at J, with 8 bases between the two ends. CDR3 nucleotides: TGTGCCAGCAGTAACGACAACTCCTACGAGCAGTACTTC. It encodes CASSNDNSYEQYF.

The CDR3 bases are TGTGCCAGCAGCCATACAGCGGGTGCTAACTACGAGCAGTACTTC. Translation: CASSHTAGANYEQYF. The gene calls are TRBV9 and TRBJ2-7; the D gene is possibly TRBD2 (6 bases). V was clipped by 4 bases and J by 3 bases, with 17 bases between them. The CDR3 has 15 residues. Per germline, CDR1 SGDLS and CDR2 YYNGEE. Full variable domain (missing parts from reference TRBV9 and TRBJ2-7): DSGVTQTPKHLITATGQRVTLRCSPRSGDLSVYWYQQSLDQGLQFLIQYYNGEERAKGNILERFSAQQFPDLHSELNLSSLELGDSALYFCASSHTAGANYEQYFGPGTRLTVT.

This clone was counted once. This chain connects TRBV2 to TRBJ2-7; TRBD2 matches 14 bases. In germline, CDR1 is SNHLY, CDR2 FYNNEI. CDR3 length: 16 residues. V was pared by 1 base and J by 4 bases, with 3 bases of the junction left unmatched. CDR3 sequence: CASSEGRLAGGYEQYF. The CDR3 nucleotides read TGTGCCAGCAGTGAAGGGAGACTAGCGGGGGGGTACGAGCAGTACTTC.

The chain combines TRBV5-6 with TRBJ1-2; weak D call: TRBD1 (6 bases). The CDR3 length is 13 residues. Germline V lookup: CDR1 SGHDT, CDR2 YYEEEE. The V end was cut by 4 bases, the J end by 6 bases, with 13 bases between. The CDR3 reads CASSPVGADGYTF. Written as DNA, the CDR3 is TGTGCCAGCAGCCCGGTGGGGGCTGATGGCTACACCTTC.

V usage is TRBV7-7 and J usage is TRBJ2-3; D remains ambiguous. This CDR3 comprises 14 residues. Germline assignment: CDR1 SSHAT and CDR2 FNYEAQ (reference sequence). Trimming cost V 3 bases and J 0 bases, with 7 bases left between them. CDR3 region: CASSFPLSTDTQYF. For the CDR3, the DNA is TGTGCCAGCAGCTTCCCCCTAAGCACAGATACGCAGTATTTT.

This clone came up once. The chain's CDR3 is CASSFTNSPLHF. The CDR3 DNA reads TGTGCCAGCAGTTTCACTAATTCACCCCTCCACTTT. V and J are TRBV27 and TRBJ1-6; unclear D gene. Per germline, CDR1 MNHEY and CDR2 SMNVEV (reference sequence). V was cut by 3 bases and J by 6 bases, with 3 bases left in between. This CDR3 comprises 12 residues.

The V call is TRBV28, the J call TRBJ1-1; D is undetermined. CDR1 and CDR2 from the germline V gene are MDHEN and SYDVKM. With 4 bases removed from V and 1 base from J, the gap between germline ends came to 4 bases. The CDR3 has 12 residues. The CDR3 DNA is TGTGCCAGCAGTTCGCCGAACACTGAAGCTTTCTTT. This encodes CASSSPNTEAFF.

V usage is TRBV6-5 and J usage is TRBJ1-2; D is undetermined. Germline values: CDR1 MNHEY, CDR2 SVGAGI. Trimming took off 2 bases at V and 8 bases at J, with 12 bases between the two ends. The CDR3 covers 13 residues. CDR3 loop: CASSYGSLEGYTF. The CDR3 nucleotides read TGTGCCAGCAGTTACGGCTCCCTGGAGGGCTACACCTTC.

V is TRBV27 and J is TRBJ1-2; possible D gene TRBD1, 5 bases. With 6 bases removed from V and 4 bases from J, the gap between germline ends came to 12 bases. From germline, CDR1 is MNHEY and CDR2 SMNVEV (reference sequence). The CDR3 sequence is 13 residues long. The CDR3 loop is CASSRGELYGYTF. The CDR3 region has the DNA TGTGCCAGCAGCCGGGGCGAGCTCTATGGCTACACCTTC.

V usage is TRBV6-5 and J usage is TRBJ1-3; D is possibly TRBD1 (5 bases). The germline gives CDR1 MNHEY, CDR2 SVGAGI. Trimming stripped 8 bases from V and 0 bases from J, with 14 bases between. The CDR3 length is 15 residues. The CDR3 DNA reads TGTGCCAGCCTAGCCGGGACGGCCTCTGGAAACACCATATATTTT. Residues: CASLAGTASGNTIYF.

The chain recombines TRBV12-3 or TRBV12-4 with TRBJ2-4; TRBD2 might be the D (7 bases). The CDR3 runs to 13 residues. Trimming stripped 1 base from V and 8 bases from J, with 9 bases between. Here the CDR3 DNA reads TGTGCCAGCAGTTTAGAGGGGGGGGACATTCAGTACTTC. Protein: CASSLEGGDIQYF.

The CDR3 loop is CAWRDNRGMNTEAFF. As DNA, the CDR3 is TGTGCCTGGAGGGATAACAGGGGCATGAACACTGAAGCTTTCTTT. V usage is TRBV30 and J usage is TRBJ1-1, with 7 bases identical to TRBD1. J was trimmed by 0 bases and V by 3 bases; bases with no gene match: 7. The germline V gene encodes CDR1 GTSNPN and CDR2 SVGIG (reference sequence). This CDR3 spans 15 amino acids.

The chain is built from TRBV6-1 and TRBJ1-4, with unresolved D. The V gene lost 4 bases and the J gene lost 7 bases, with 19 bases spanning the gap. The CDR3 has 16 amino acids. From germline, CDR1 is MNHNS and CDR2 SASEGT. The CDR3 is CASSGPPEGLAEKLFF. The CDR3 DNA is TGTGCCAGCAGTGGACCGCCCGAGGGTCTGGCTGAAAAACTGTTTTTT.

The rearrangement uses TRBV7-8 and TRBJ2-3, with D perhaps matching TRBD1 (6 bases). The CDR3 totals 16 residues. The V and J ends lost 0 bases and 2 bases respectively, with 12 bases between them. CDR1 is SGHVS and CDR2 is FQNEAQ in the germline V gene. For the CDR3, the DNA is TGTGCCAGCAGCTTAGCCTGGGGGCGACCCACAGATACGCAGTATTTT. Amino acid sequence: CASSLAWGRPTDTQYF.

CDR3 DNA: TGTGCCAGTAGTATAGGGACAGAAAGGAGCTCCTACGAGCAGTACTTC. It specifies CASSIGTERSSYEQYF. The chain is built from TRBV19 and TRBJ2-7; D is perhaps TRBD1 (6 bases). V was shortened by 1 base and J by 0 bases, with 13 bases between the two germline ends. The CDR3 runs 16 residues. Germline V gene data show CDR1 as LNHDA and CDR2 as SQIVND (reference sequence).

The J gene is TRBJ2-7, the V gene TRBV5-8; D is perhaps TRBD1 (7 bases). Trimming left V 4 bases short and J 2 bases short, with 13 bases between. CDR1 SGHTS and CDR2 YDEGEE come from the germline V gene. The length of the CDR3 is 14 residues. CDR3: CASSLEGAPYEQYF. The CDR3 DNA follows: TGTGCCAGCAGCCTGGAGGGGGCCCCCTACGAGCAGTACTTC.